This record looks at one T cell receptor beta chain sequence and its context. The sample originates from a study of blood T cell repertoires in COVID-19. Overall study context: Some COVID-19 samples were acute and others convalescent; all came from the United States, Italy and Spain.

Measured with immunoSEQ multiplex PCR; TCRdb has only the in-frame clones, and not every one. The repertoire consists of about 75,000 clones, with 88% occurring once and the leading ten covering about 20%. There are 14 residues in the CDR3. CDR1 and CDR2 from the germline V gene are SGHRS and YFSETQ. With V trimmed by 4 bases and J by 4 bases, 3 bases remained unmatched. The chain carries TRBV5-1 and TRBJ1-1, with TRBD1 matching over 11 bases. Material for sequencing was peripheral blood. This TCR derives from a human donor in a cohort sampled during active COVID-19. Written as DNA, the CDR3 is TGCGCCAGCAGCCGGACAGGGGGCGGCACTGAAGCTTTCTTT. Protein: CASSRTGGGTEAFF.